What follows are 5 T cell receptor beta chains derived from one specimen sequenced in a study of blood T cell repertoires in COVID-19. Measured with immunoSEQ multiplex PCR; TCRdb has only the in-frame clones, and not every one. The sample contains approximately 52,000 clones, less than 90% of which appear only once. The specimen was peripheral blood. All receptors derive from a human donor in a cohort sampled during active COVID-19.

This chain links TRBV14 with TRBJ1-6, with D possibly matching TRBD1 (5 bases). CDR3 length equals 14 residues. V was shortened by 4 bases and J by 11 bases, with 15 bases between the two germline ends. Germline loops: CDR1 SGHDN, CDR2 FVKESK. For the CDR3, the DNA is TGTGCCAGCAGCCTACTTCAGGGAACGCCACCCCTCCACTTT. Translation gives CASSLLQGTPPLHF.

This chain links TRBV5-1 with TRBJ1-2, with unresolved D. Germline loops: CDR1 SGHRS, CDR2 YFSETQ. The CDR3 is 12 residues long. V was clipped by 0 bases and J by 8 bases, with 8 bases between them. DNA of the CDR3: TGCGCCAGCAGCTTGGACGCGATGGGCTACACCTTC. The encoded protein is CASSLDAMGYTF. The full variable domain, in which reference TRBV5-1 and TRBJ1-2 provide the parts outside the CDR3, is KAGVTQTPRYLIKTRGQQVTLSCSPISGHRSVSWYQQTPGQGLQFLFEYFSETQRNKGNFPGRFSGRQFSNSRSEMNVSTLELGDSALYLCASSLDAMGYTFGSGTRLTVV.

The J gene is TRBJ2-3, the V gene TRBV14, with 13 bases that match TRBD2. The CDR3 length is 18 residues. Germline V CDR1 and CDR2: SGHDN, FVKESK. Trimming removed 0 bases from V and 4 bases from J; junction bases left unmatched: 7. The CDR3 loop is CASSQDFGLAGDADTQYF. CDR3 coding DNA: TGTGCCAGCAGCCAAGATTTCGGACTAGCGGGAGACGCAGATACGCAGTATTTT.

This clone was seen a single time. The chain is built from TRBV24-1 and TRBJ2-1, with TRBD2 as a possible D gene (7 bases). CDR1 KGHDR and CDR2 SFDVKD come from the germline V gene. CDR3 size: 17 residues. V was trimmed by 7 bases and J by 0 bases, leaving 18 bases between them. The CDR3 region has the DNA TGTGCCACCAGCGATAAAACCGGGGGGCGCTCCTACAATGAGCAGTTCTTC. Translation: CATSDKTGGRSYNEQFF.

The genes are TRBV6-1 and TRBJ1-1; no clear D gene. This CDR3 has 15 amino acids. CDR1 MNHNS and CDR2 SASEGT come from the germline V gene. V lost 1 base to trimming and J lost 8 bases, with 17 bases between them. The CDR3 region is CASSEGSQPRFEAFF. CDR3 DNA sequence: TGTGCCAGCAGTGAAGGCTCACAGCCCCGGTTCGAAGCTTTCTTT.